These 4 T cell receptor beta chains share one sample of origin, sequenced in a study of a mutant IDH1 vaccine in newly diagnosed glioma. Specified time point: week 35, safety follow-up. The investigators gave 300 ug of mutant IDH1 20-mer peptide in each vaccine dose, together with topical imiquimod. Using immunoSEQ multiplex PCR, the repertoire was profiled, and TCRdb retains in-frame clones only, with some absent. The sample consists of about 41,000 clones, roughly nine tenths of them appearing once. These receptors' antigens are unknown. Sequencing used PBMCs, obtained from a glioma patient whose treatment included an IDH1 peptide vaccine. The receptors stem from a man aged 35-49 years with glioma.

The rearrangement links TRBV19 to TRBJ2-2; 10 bases line up with TRBD1. With V trimmed by 5 bases and J by 7 bases, 7 bases remained unmatched. There are 15 residues in the CDR3. Germline values: CDR1 LNHDA, CDR2 SQIVND (reference sequence). The CDR3 loop is CASSFDRGPGGELFF. The DNA of the CDR3 is TGTGCCAGTAGTTTTGACAGGGGGCCAGGCGGGGAGCTGTTTTTT. The full variable domain, rest sourced from reference TRBV19 and TRBJ2-2, is DGGITQSPKYLFRKEGQNVTLSCEQNLNHDAMYWYRQDPGQGLRLIYYSQIVNDFQKGDIAEGYSVSREKKESFPLTVTSAQKNPTAFYLCASSFDRGPGGELFFGEGSRLTVL.

The chain combines TRBV6-5 with TRBJ1-2; 7 positions agree with TRBD1. Germline assignment: CDR1 MNHEY and CDR2 SVGAGI. The CDR3 extends over 13 amino acids. V shed 5 bases, J shed 8 bases, and the junction held 8 bases outside the gene matches. The CDR3 nucleotides are TGTGCCAGCAGTCCAAGACAGGGCAGGGGCTACACCTTC. Residues: CASSPRQGRGYTF.

The rearrangement links TRBV10-3 to TRBJ1-5; 7 nucleotides align to TRBD1. Germline V gene data show CDR1 as ENHRY and CDR2 as SYGVKD. This CDR3 has 14 amino acids. V lost 7 bases to trimming and J lost 0 bases; unmatched junction nucleotides: 3. The CDR3 sequence is CAIKGTDSNQPQHF. The DNA for the CDR3 is TGTGCCATCAAAGGGACAGATAGCAATCAGCCCCAGCATTTT.

CDR3 in DNA: TGCGCCAGCAGCGGCGACAGGGCCACTGAAGCTTTCTTT. As protein: CASSGDRATEAFF. The rearrangement uses TRBV5-1 and TRBJ1-1; 7 bases map to TRBD1. In germline, CDR1 is SGHRS, CDR2 YFSETQ. With 4 bases clipped from V and 4 bases from J, the junction kept 4 bases outside the gene matches. CDR3 size: 13 residues.